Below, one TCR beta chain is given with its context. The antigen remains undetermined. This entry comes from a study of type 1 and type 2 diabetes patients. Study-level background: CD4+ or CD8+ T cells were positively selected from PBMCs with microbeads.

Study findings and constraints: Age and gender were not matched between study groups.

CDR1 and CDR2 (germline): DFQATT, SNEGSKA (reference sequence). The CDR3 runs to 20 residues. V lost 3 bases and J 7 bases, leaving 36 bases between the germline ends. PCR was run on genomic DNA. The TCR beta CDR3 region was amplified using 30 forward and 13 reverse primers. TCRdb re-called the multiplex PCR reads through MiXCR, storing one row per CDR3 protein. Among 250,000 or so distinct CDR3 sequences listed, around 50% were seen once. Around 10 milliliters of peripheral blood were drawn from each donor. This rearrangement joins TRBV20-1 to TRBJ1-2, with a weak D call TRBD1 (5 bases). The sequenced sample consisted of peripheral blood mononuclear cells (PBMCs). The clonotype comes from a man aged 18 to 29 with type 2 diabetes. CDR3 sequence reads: CSASLFGWGQGGDQRAGYTF. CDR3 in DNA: TGCAGTGCTAGTTTATTCGGTTGGGGTCAGGGAGGGGACCAGAGGGCTGGCTACACCTTC.